A selection of T cell receptor beta chains follows, all from one sample in a study of control samples from healthy donors and cancer patients. This table comes from immunoSEQ multiplex PCR, and its TCRdb copy is limited to in-frame clones, with some not included. The sample records more than 140,000 clones, under 95% being singletons. Sequenced: blood. The receptors stem from a man aged 35 to 55 in good health. CDR3s leave out the opening cysteine and the closing phenylalanine or tryptophan. The D gene is left open where the match is weak.

TRBD1 | TRBV6-5 | ASETGGIGQPQH
- | TRBV5-1 | ASSPPGMNTEAF
- | TRBV5-8 | ASSLAGTPGQF
- | TRBV2 | ASSILVAGVDGYT
- | TRBV12-3/TRBV12-4 | ASTLGTEQY
- | TRBV6-5 | ASRRTAREKLF
TRBD2 | TRBV7-6 | ASSTLASGNTGELF
- | TRBV28 | ASSSLGQPNEKLF
- | TRBV24-1 | ATSGGGQGPNEQF
- | TRBV3-1/TRBV3-2 | ASSQEPGVVYEQY
- | TRBV2 | ASSSLPHTGELF
TRBD1 | TRBV18 | ASSPSLPGGNYGYT
- | TRBV7-3 | ASSLTTPSNYGYT
TRBD1 | TRBV9 | ASSAGQGAVNTEAF
- | TRBV3-1/TRBV3-2 | ASSQDEGRIYEQY
TRBD2 | TRBV7-9 | ASSWSGGPYEQY
- | TRBV7-2 | ASSYGRVLSQETQY
- | TRBV9 | ASSVEGRSNTGELF
- | TRBV5-6 | ASSHRRDGGGFRETQY
- | TRBV30 | AWSVRRRGTEAF
- | TRBV10-2 | ASSELVGLGNQPQH
- | TRBV14 | ASSPSGAGRANYGYT
- | TRBV14 | ASSLGRQGNYGYT
- | TRBV4-2 | ASSQGSGGALITGTQY
TRBD2 | TRBV9 | ASSPPGLAGPTGELF
- | TRBV12-5 | ASGLSRPAGHSNQPQH
- | TRBV7-9 | ASSPENSYEQY
TRBD2 | TRBV5-4 | ASSPSGGHNEQF
- | TRBV4-3 | ASSQDTALNTEAF
TRBD1 | TRBV28 | ASRHRFLQGPKFAEAF
TRBD1 | TRBV7-8 | ASSLNRDRDETQY
- | TRBV5-6 | ASSAQGKIDTQY
- | TRBV9 | ASSAEGENTEAF
TRBD1 | TRBV10-3 | AISDLPTGALNTEAF
- | TRBV12-3/TRBV12-4 | ASSPGGTEAF
- | TRBV5-4 | ASSTGGLTGAF
- | TRBV15 | ATSRGGTPYEQY
- | TRBV3-1/TRBV3-2 | ASSQESGYEKLF
- | TRBV7-9 | ASGLSSEAF
- | TRBV5-6 | ASSLVGEETQY
TRBD1 | TRBV4-3 | ASSPGDSANEQY
- | TRBV10-3 | AISERAANNEKLF
TRBD1 | TRBV10-3 | AISGGQGSGNTIY
- | TRBV30 | AWSVRREGGELF
TRBD1 | TRBV7-3 | ASSPGTGAYGYT
TRBD1 | TRBV30 | ALTGSEEQY
- | TRBV5-4 | ASSSDRRYEQY
TRBD2 | TRBV6-2/TRBV6-3 | ASSSTSGGAYEQY
- | TRBV6-6 | ASSYWRSSGNTIY